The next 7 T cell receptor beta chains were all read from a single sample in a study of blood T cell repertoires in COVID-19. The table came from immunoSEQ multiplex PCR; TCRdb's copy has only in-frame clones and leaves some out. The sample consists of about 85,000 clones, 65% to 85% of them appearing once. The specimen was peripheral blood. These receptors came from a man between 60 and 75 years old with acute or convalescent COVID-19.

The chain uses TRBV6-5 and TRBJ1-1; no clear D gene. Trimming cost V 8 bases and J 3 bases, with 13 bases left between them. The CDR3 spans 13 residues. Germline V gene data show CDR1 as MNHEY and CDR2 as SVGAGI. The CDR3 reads CASSSGSDTEAFF. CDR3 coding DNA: TGTGCCAGCTCATCTGGGAGCGACACTGAAGCTTTCTTT.

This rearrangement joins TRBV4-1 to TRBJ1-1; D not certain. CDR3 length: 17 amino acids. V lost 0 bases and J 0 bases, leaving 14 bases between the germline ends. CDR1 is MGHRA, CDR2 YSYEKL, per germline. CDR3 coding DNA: TGCGCCAGCAGCCAAGAGAGTGTCACTTTAATGAACACTGAAGCTTTCTTT. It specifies CASSQESVTLMNTEAFF.

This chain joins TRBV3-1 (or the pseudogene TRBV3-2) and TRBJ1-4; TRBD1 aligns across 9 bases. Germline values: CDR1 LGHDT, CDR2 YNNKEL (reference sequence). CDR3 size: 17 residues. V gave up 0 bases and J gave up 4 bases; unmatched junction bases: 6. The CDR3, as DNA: TGTGCCAGCAGCCAAGAGACAGGGGGTTTGTATAATGAAAAACTGTTTTTT. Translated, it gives CASSQETGGLYNEKLFF.

CDR3 sequence (DNA): TGTGCTAGTGGTTTGGCGGGACTCGGGGGTGGTAATTCACCCCTCCACTTT. Its protein is CASGLAGLGGGNSPLHF. The chain links TRBV12-5 to TRBJ1-6; D might be TRBD1 (5 bases). Germline CDR1 LGHNT, CDR2 FRNRAP. The CDR3 contains 17 residues. The V end was cut by 1 base, the J end by 6 bases, with 16 bases between.

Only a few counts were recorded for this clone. The CDR3 nucleotides read TGTGCCAGCAGTATTTGGGACAGGGAAAATACGCAGTATTTT. Translated, it gives CASSIWDRENTQYF. The chain uses TRBV6-5 and TRBJ2-3, with 9 positions matching TRBD1. Per the germline V gene, CDR1 is MNHEY and CDR2 is SVGAGI. This CDR3 spans 14 amino acids. V gave up 5 bases and J gave up 7 bases; unmatched junction bases: 7.

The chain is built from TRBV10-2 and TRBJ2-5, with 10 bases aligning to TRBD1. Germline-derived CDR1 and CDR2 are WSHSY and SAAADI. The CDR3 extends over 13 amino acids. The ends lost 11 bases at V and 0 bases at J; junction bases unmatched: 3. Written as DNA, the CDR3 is TGCGCCGGAGGACAGGGGGACCAAGAGACCCAGTACTTC. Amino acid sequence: CAGGQGDQETQYF.

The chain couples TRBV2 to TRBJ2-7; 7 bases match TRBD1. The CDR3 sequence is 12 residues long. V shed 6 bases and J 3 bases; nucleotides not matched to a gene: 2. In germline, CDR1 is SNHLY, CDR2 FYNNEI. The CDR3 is CASRYRGYEQYF. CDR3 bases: TGTGCCAGCAGATACAGGGGCTACGAGCAGTACTTC. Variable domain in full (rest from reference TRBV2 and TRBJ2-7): EPEVTQTPSHQVTQMGQEVILRCVPISNHLYFYWYRQILGQKVEFLVSFYNNEISEKSEIFDDQFSVERPDGSNFTLKIRSTKLEDSAMYFCASRYRGYEQYFGPGTRLTVT.